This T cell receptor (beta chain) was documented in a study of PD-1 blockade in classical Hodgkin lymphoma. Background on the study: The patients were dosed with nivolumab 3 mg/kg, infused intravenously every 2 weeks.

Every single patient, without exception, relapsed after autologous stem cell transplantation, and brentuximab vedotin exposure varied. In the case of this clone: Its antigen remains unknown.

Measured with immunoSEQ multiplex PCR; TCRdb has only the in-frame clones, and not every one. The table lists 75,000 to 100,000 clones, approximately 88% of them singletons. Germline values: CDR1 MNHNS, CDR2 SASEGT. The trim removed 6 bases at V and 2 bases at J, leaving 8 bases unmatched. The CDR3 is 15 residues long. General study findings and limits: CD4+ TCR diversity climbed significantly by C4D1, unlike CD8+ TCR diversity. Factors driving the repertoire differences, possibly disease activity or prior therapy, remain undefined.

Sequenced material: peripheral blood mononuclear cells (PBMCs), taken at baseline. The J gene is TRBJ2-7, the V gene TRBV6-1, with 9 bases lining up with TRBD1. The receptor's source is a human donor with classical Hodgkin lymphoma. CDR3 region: CASSTDRGKTYEQYF. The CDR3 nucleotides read TGTGCCAGCAGCACCGACAGGGGGAAAACCTACGAGCAGTACTTC.